The entry below describes one T cell receptor beta chain. The data belong to a study of blood T cell repertoires in COVID-19. The germline CDR1 and CDR2 sequences are MNHEY and SMNVEV (reference sequence). Germline trimming cut 5 bases from V and 0 bases from J; bases unmatched to any gene: 2. The CDR3 consists of 15 residues. In the original analysis: Amplification from reference gene primers served as the basis for estimated nucleated cell counts. Sequenced by immunoSEQ multiplex PCR; TCRdb stores in-frame clones only, minus some. D and trimming come from the DNA, and the V and J calls and clone size come from that table. The sample consists of some 49,000 clones, more than 80% of them appearing once.

This chain links TRBV27 with TRBJ2-3; 10 bases fit TRBD2. Input material: peripheral blood. This receptor was identified in a man between 60 and 70 years old with COVID-19, enrolled during active disease. The DNA of the CDR3 is TGTGCCAGCAGTCAGGGACTAGCGAGCACAGATACGCAGTATTTT. Residues: CASSQGLASTDTQYF.